This paragraph reports one T cell receptor beta chain. Its antigen remains unknown. For the second PCR, which ran for about 7 to 11 cycles, a sample-barcoded 5' primer and a J-beta primer mix were used. A 12-random-nucleotide template-switch adaptor tagged each cDNA molecule. TCRdb passed the 5' RACE reads through MiXCR, listing each CDR3 protein once. The table includes about 770,000 distinct CDR3 sequences, about 42% detected once. The data belong to a study of blood T cells in healthy people across ages. Broader study findings: Unsorted PBMCs blocked a conclusive comparison of naive and antigen-experienced cells. Investigators treated diversity estimates from one million T cells as underestimates.

V dropped 5 bases and J dropped 8; count of bases not matched to a gene: 16. The CDR3 is 17 residues long. CDR1 is SGHNT and CDR2 is YENEEA in the germline V gene. The clonotype comes from a man in his 60s in good health. Sequencing input: blood. V is TRBV11-3 and J is TRBJ2-1; 9 bases line up with TRBD2. The CDR3: CASSPMVGTSPFDEQFF. CDR3 in DNA: TGTGCCAGCAGCCCAATGGTTGGGACTAGCCCCTTCGATGAGCAGTTCTTC.